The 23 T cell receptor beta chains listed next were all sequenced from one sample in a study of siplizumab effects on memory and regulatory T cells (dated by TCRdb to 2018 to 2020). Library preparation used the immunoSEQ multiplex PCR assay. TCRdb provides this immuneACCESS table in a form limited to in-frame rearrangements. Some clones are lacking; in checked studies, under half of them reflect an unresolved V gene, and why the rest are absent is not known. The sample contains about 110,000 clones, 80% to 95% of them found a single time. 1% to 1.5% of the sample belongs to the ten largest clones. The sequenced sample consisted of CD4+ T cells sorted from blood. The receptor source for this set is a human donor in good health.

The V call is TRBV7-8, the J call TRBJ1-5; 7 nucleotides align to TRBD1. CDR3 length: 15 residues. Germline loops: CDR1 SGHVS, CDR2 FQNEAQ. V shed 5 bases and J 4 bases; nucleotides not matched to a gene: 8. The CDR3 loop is CASSTTGPLNQPQHF. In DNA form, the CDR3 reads TGTGCCAGCAGCACGACAGGGCCTCTGAATCAGCCCCAGCATTTT.

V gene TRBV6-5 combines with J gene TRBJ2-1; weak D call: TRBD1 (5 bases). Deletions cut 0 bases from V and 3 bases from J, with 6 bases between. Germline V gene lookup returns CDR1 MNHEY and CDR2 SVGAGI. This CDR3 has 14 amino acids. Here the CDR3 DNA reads TGTGCCAGCAGTTACTCCCAGGGCTACAATGAGCAGTTCTTC. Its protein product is CASSYSQGYNEQFF.

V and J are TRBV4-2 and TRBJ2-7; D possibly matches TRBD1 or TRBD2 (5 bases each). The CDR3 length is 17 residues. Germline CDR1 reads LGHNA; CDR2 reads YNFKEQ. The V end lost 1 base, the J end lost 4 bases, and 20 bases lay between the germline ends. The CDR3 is CASSQATGGSLLYEQYF. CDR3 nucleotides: TGTGCCAGCAGCCAAGCCACAGGCGGGTCCCTATTGTACGAGCAGTACTTC.

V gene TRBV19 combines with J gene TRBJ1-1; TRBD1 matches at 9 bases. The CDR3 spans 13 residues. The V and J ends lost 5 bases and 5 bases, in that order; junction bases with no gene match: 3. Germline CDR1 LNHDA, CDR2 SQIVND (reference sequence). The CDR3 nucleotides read TGTGCCAGTAGTGGGGGACAGGGAACTGAAGCTTTCTTT. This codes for CASSGGQGTEAFF.

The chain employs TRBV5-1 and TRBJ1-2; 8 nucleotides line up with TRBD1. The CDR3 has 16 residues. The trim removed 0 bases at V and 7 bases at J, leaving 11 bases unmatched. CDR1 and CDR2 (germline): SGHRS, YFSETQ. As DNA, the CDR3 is TGCGCCAGCAGCTTGGAGGTTGCTGGACAGGGTCTTGGCTACACCTTC. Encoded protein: CASSLEVAGQGLGYTF.

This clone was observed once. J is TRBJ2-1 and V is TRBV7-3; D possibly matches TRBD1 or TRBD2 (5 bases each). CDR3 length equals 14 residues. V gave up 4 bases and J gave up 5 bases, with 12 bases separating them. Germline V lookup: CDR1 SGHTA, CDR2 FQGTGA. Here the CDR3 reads CASSSRGVNNEQFF. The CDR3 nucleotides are TGTGCCAGCAGCTCGAGGGGAGTGAACAATGAGCAGTTCTTC.

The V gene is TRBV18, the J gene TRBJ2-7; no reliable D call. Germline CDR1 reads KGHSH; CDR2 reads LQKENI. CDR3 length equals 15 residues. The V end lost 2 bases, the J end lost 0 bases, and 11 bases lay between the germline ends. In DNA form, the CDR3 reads TGTGCCAGCTCACCAGGGCAAGTCAGCTCCTACGAGCAGTACTTC. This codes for CASSPGQVSSYEQYF.

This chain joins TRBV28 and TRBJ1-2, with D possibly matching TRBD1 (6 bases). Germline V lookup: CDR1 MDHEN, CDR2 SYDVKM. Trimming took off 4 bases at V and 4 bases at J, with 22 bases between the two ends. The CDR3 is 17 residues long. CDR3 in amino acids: CASSYTHPGQGTYGYTF. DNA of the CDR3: TGTGCCAGCAGTTATACACACCCGGGGCAGGGGACCTATGGCTACACCTTC.

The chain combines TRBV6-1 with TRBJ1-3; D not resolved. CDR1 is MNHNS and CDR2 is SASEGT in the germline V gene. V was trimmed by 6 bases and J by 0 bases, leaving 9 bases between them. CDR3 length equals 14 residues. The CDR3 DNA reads TGTGCCAGCAGGACCCTGACCTCTGGAAACACCATATATTTT. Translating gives CASRTLTSGNTIYF.

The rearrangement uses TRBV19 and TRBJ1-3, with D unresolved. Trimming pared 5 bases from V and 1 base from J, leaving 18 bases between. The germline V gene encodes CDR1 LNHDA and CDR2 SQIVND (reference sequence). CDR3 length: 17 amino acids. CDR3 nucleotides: TGTGCCAGTAGTGGGAGGGCCTCCGGACTGTCTGGAAACACCATATATTTT. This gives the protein CASSGRASGLSGNTIYF.

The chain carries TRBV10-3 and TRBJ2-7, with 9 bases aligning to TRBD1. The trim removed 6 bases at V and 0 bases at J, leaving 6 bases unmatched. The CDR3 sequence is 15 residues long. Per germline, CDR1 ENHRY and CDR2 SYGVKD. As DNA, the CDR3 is TGTGCCATCAGGGACCCGGGACAGGGCTCCTACGAGCAGTACTTC. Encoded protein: CAIRDPGQGSYEQYF.

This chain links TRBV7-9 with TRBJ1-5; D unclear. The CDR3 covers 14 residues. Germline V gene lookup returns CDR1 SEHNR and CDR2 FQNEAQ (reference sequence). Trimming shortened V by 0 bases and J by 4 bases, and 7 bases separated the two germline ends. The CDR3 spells CASSLASQNQPQHF. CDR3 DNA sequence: TGTGCCAGCAGCTTAGCAAGTCAGAATCAGCCCCAGCATTTT. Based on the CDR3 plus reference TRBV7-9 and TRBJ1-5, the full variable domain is DTGVSQNPRHKITKRGQNVTFRCDPISEHNRLYWYRQTLGQGPEFLTYFQNEAQLEKSRLLSDRFSAERPKGSFSTLEIQRTEQGDSAMYLCASSLASQNQPQHFGDGTRLSIL.

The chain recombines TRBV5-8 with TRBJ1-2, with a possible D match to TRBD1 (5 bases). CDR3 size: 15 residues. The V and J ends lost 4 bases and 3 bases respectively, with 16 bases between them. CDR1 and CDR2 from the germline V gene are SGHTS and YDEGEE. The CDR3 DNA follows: TGTGCCAGCAGCGGCGCGGGGGGGTTGCACTATGGCTACACCTTC. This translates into CASSGAGGLHYGYTF.

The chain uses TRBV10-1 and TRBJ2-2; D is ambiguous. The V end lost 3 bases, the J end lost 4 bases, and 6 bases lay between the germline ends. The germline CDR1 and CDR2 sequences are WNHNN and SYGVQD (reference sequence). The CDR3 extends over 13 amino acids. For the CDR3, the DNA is TGCGCCAGCAGTGAACTCGGCACCGGGGAGCTGTTTTTT. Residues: CASSELGTGELFF.

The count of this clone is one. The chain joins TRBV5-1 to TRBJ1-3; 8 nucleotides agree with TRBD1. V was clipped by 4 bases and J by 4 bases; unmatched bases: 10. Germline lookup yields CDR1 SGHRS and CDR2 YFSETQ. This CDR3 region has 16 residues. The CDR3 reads CASSTEGQVSGNTIYF. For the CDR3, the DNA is TGCGCCAGCAGCACCGAGGGACAGGTCTCGGGAAACACCATATATTTT.

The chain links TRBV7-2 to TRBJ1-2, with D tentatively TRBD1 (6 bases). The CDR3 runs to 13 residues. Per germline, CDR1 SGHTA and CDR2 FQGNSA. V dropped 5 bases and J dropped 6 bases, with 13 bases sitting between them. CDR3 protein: CASSAQGNNGYTF. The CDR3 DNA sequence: TGTGCCAGCAGCGCACAGGGAAACAATGGCTACACCTTC.

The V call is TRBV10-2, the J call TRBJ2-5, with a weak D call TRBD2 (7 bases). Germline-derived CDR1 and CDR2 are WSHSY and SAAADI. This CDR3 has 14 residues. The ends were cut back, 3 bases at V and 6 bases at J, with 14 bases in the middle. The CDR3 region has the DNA TGCGCCAGCAGTGACGTCCGGGGGGCGCAGACCCAGTACTTC. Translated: CASSDVRGAQTQYF.

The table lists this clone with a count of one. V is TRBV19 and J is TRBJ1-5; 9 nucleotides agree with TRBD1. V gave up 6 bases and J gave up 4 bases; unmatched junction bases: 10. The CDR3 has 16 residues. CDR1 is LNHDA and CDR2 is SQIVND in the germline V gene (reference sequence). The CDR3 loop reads CASSYSGTGFNQPQHF. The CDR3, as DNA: TGTGCCAGTAGCTACTCCGGGACAGGGTTTAATCAGCCCCAGCATTTT.

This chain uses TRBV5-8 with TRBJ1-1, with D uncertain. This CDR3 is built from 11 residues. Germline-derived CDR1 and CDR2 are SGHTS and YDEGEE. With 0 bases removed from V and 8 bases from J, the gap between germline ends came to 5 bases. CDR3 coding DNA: TGTGCCAGCAGCTTGGACCGGGAAGCTTTCTTT. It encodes CASSLDREAFF.

This chain's CDR3 is CASSFTSGGSVVQYF. The DNA of the CDR3 is TGTGCCAGCAGCTTCACTAGCGGGGGGTCTGTTGTTCAGTACTTC. This chain links TRBV7-2 with TRBJ2-4; TRBD2 aligns across 12 bases. Germline values: CDR1 SGHTA, CDR2 FQGNSA. The CDR3 is 15 residues long. Losses at the gene ends were 3 bases for V and 11 bases for J; bases not matched to a gene: 8. Based on the CDR3 plus reference TRBV7-2 and TRBJ2-4, the full variable domain is GAGVSQSPSNKVTEKGKDVELRCDPISGHTALYWYRQSLGQGLEFLIYFQGNSAPDKSGLPSDRFSAERTGGSVSTLTIQRTQQEDSAVYLCASSFTSGGSVVQYFGAGTRLSVL.

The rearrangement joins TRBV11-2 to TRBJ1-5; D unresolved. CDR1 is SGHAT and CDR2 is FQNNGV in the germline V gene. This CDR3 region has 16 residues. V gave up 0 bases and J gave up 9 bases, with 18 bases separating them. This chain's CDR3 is CASSLDRGVAVWPQHF. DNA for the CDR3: TGTGCCAGCAGCTTAGATCGCGGGGTTGCGGTATGGCCCCAGCATTTT.

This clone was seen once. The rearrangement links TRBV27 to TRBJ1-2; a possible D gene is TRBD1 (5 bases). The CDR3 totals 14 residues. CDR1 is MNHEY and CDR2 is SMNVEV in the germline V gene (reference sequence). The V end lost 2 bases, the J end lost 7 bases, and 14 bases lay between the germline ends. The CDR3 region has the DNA TGTGCCAGCAGTTTAGTGGGTTTGGGGGGTGGCTACACCTTC. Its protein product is CASSLVGLGGGYTF.

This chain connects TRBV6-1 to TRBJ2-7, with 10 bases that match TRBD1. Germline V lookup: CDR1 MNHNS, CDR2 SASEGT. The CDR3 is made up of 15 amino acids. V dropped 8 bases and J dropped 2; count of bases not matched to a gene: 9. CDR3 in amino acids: CASLRGGTGAYEQYF. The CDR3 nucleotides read TGTGCCAGCCTTCGGGGTGGGACAGGGGCCTACGAGCAGTACTTC.